This entry lists 26 T cell receptor beta chains sequenced from one sample in a study of blood T cell repertoires in COVID-19. Sequencing used immunoSEQ multiplex PCR; TCRdb keeps in-frame clones, though not all of them. Of around 190,000 clones in the sample, about 80% were seen once. Sequenced: peripheral blood. These receptors originate from a woman aged 55-70 years with COVID-19, enrolled during active disease.

This rearrangement joins TRBV7-9 to TRBJ2-7; 9 nucleotides agree with TRBD1. Germline-derived CDR1 and CDR2 are SEHNR and FQNEAQ (reference sequence). V was clipped by 3 bases and J by 7 bases; unmatched bases: 10. This CDR3 region has 15 residues. The CDR3 nucleotides are TGTGCCAGCAGCTTCCGGACAGGGGTCAAGGGGGAGCAGTACTTC. It translates to CASSFRTGVKGEQYF.

V and J are TRBV6-5 and TRBJ2-1, with 9 positions matching TRBD1. V shed 0 bases and J 6 bases; nucleotides not matched to a gene: 6. The CDR3 has 16 residues. Germline V lookup: CDR1 MNHEY, CDR2 SVGAGI. CDR3 DNA: TGTGCCAGCAGTTACTCGGAGGACAGGGGTGGCAATGAGCAGTTCTTC. Residues: CASSYSEDRGGNEQFF.

The chain recombines TRBV21-1 with TRBJ1-6; the D call TRBD1 from the table was never checked on the DNA. TRBV21-1 is recorded as a pseudogene. The CDR3 sequence is 12 residues long. In DNA form, the CDR3 reads TGTGCCCGGACAGGGAGTAATTCACCCCTCCACTTT. Its protein product is CARTGSNSPLHF.

The chain is built from TRBV4-3 and TRBJ2-1; 9 bases map to TRBD2. CDR1 and CDR2 (germline): LGHNA, YSLEER. Trimming cost V 0 bases and J 6 bases; bases outside gene matches: 3. CDR3 size: 15 residues. As DNA, the CDR3 is TGCGCCAGCAGCCAAGATCTAGCGGGGTTCAATGAGCAGTTCTTC. This gives the protein CASSQDLAGFNEQFF.

The chain is built from TRBV11-2 and TRBJ1-2; 7 bases line up with TRBD1. The CDR3 spans 13 residues. V gave up 5 bases and J gave up 8 bases; unmatched junction bases: 8. Germline-derived CDR1 and CDR2 are SGHAT and FQNNGV. The CDR3, as DNA: TGTGCCAGCAGCCCAACAGGGGCCGACGGCTACACCTTC. This codes for CASSPTGADGYTF.

The V call is TRBV6-1, the J call TRBJ2-4; D unclear. Trimming stripped 3 bases from V and 0 bases from J, with 6 bases between. The CDR3 length is 14 residues. CDR1 is MNHNS and CDR2 is SASEGT in the germline V gene. The CDR3 coding sequence is TGTGCCAGCAGTGACCGACTAGCCAAAAACATTCAGTACTTC. It is translated as CASSDRLAKNIQYF.

The rearrangement uses TRBV7-3 and TRBJ2-2, with 8 bases aligning to TRBD2. This CDR3 spans 16 amino acids. V gave up 2 bases and J gave up 4 bases; unmatched junction bases: 6. Germline loops: CDR1 SGHTA, CDR2 FQGTGA. CDR3 in DNA: TGTGCCAGCAGCTTACCCGGGACTAGTGGCACCGGGGAGCTGTTTTTT. Translating gives CASSLPGTSGTGELFF.

The V call is TRBV6-1, the J call TRBJ2-7; perhaps TRBD1 as D (5 bases). The V end was cut by 0 bases, the J end by 3 bases, with 9 bases between. Germline CDR1 is MNHNS and CDR2 is SASEGT. This CDR3 comprises 14 residues. The CDR3 loop is CASSEASRVYEQYV. The CDR3 DNA reads TGTGCCAGCAGTGAAGCCTCCAGGGTCTACGAGCAGTACGTC.

There are a few counts of this clone. V and J are TRBV27 and TRBJ2-2; D unresolved. The CDR3 has 15 residues. The V end was cut by 7 bases, the J end by 4 bases, with 16 bases between. Germline V CDR1 and CDR2: MNHEY, SMNVEV (reference sequence). In DNA, the CDR3 is TGTGCCAGCACCCCTTTAAGCATAGTCACCGGGGAGCTGTTTTTT. It is translated as CASTPLSIVTGELFF.

This clone was seen more than once but under ten times. The J gene is TRBJ2-3, the V gene TRBV4-2; 14 positions agree with TRBD2. Trimming cost V 4 bases and J 2 bases; bases outside gene matches: 8. The germline CDR1 and CDR2 sequences are LGHNA and YNFKEQ. The CDR3 is made up of 18 amino acids. In DNA, the CDR3 is TGTGCCAGCAGCCTCCGGGGACTAGCGGGGGTCCACACAGATACGCAGTATTTT. It codes for CASSLRGLAGVHTDTQYF.

The J gene is TRBJ1-1, the V gene TRBV19; 7 nucleotides line up with TRBD1. The CDR3 contains 14 residues. The V and J ends lost 5 bases and 2 bases, in that order; junction bases with no gene match: 5. Germline CDR1 is LNHDA and CDR2 is SQIVND (reference sequence). Here the CDR3 DNA reads TGTGCCAGTAGTTTGACAGGGACCAACACTGAAGCTTTCTTT. This gives the protein CASSLTGTNTEAFF.

This clone has only a few counts. V is TRBV2 and J is TRBJ1-2, with D tentatively TRBD1 (6 bases). Trimming took 4 bases from V and 7 from J, leaving 16 bases between them. Germline CDR1 and CDR2: SNHLY and FYNNEI. The CDR3 is 14 amino acids. The DNA for the CDR3 is TGTGCCAGCAGTGCCTCAGGGGAGTTCGGTGGCTACACCTTC. Translated, it gives CASSASGEFGGYTF.

This clone was seen a single time. The rearrangement links TRBV30 to TRBJ1-5; the match to TRBD1 covers 7 bases. J lost 2 bases, V lost 5 bases, and 12 bases had no gene match. CDR1 and CDR2 (germline): GTSNPN, SVGIG (reference sequence). The CDR3 spans 16 residues. CDR3 bases: TGTGCCTGGGCAACCTTCGGACAGGCTCGCAATCAGCCCCAGCATTTT. The encoded protein is CAWATFGQARNQPQHF.

The genes are TRBV2 and TRBJ1-2; TRBD1 might be the D (5 bases). This CDR3 region has 14 residues. The germline V gene encodes CDR1 SNHLY and CDR2 FYNNEI. The V end lost 8 bases, the J end lost 4 bases, and 17 bases lay between the germline ends. CDR3 coding DNA: TGTGCCAGCGGGGCAGGTGATCTCCTCTATGGCTACACCTTC. As protein: CASGAGDLLYGYTF.

This chain uses TRBV19 with TRBJ1-2; the match to TRBD1 covers 11 bases. The CDR3 extends over 14 amino acids. CDR1 and CDR2 (germline): LNHDA, SQIVND (reference sequence). V shed 5 bases, J shed 7 bases, and the junction held 6 bases outside the gene matches. The CDR3 reads CASSLDRGQRGYTF. In DNA, the CDR3 is TGTGCCAGTAGTTTGGACAGGGGGCAGCGTGGCTACACCTTC. Full variable domain (remainder filled in from reference TRBV19 and TRBJ1-2): DGGITQSPKYLFRKEGQNVTLSCEQNLNHDAMYWYRQDPGQGLRLIYYSQIVNDFQKGDIAEGYSVSREKKESFPLTVTSAQKNPTAFYLCASSLDRGQRGYTFGSGTRLTVV.

The CDR3 DNA reads TGTGCCAGCAGCTTAGGGCTACACACCGGGGAGCTGTTTTTT. It specifies CASSLGLHTGELFF. J is TRBJ2-2 and V is TRBV7-3; no clear D. The CDR3 is 14 residues long. Germline V lookup: CDR1 SGHTA, CDR2 FQGTGA. The ends were cut back, 2 bases at V and 3 bases at J, with 7 bases in the middle.

The chain uses TRBV7-2 and TRBJ2-7, with D maybe TRBD2 (6 bases). V gave up 0 bases and J gave up 6 bases, with 9 bases separating them. The CDR3 covers 13 residues. Germline V gives CDR1 SGHTA, CDR2 FQGNSA. The CDR3 loop reads CASSLARGGEQYF. The CDR3 DNA reads as TGTGCCAGCAGCTTAGCGAGGGGAGGCGAGCAGTACTTC.

The chain links TRBV5-4 to TRBJ1-2; D is perhaps TRBD1 (5 bases). The V end was cut by 3 bases, the J end by 4 bases, with 10 bases between. This CDR3 contains 13 residues. Germline CDR1 SGHNT, CDR2 YYREEE (reference sequence). In DNA form, the CDR3 reads TGTGCCAGCAGCTCCCGGGGGAGCTATGGCTACACCTTC. Translation: CASSSRGSYGYTF.

The count of this clone is one. The chain recombines TRBV6-5 with TRBJ1-5; TRBD1 matches 7 bases. V shed 8 bases and J 4 bases; nucleotides not matched to a gene: 8. CDR3 length: 14 residues. The germline V gene has CDR1 MNHEY and CDR2 SVGAGI. The CDR3 sequence is CASADRLRNQPQHF. The CDR3 DNA reads as TGTGCCAGCGCGGACAGGTTGAGGAATCAGCCCCAGCATTTT.

The rearrangement links TRBV7-8 to TRBJ2-2; D may be TRBD2 (5 bases). The CDR3 spans 16 residues. Germline CDR1 is SGHVS and CDR2 is FQNEAQ. Trimming pared 1 base from V and 2 bases from J, leaving 11 bases between. Here the CDR3 reads CASSLVRAANTGELFF. The CDR3 DNA reads TGTGCCAGCAGCTTAGTTCGAGCGGCAAACACCGGGGAGCTGTTTTTT.

V and J are TRBV4-3 and TRBJ2-1; D perhaps matches TRBD1 (6 bases). CDR1 is LGHNA and CDR2 is YSLEER in the germline V gene. The CDR3 length is 15 residues. The V and J ends lost 0 bases and 0 bases respectively, with 6 bases between them. This CDR3 reads CASSQEDSSYNEQFF. The CDR3 coding sequence is TGCGCCAGCAGCCAAGAGGACAGCTCCTACAATGAGCAGTTCTTC.

This chain joins TRBV7-9 and TRBJ1-2; possible D gene TRBD1, 5 bases. Trimming left V 7 bases short and J 4 bases short, with 16 bases between. Looked up from germline, CDR1 is SEHNR and CDR2 is FQNEAQ (reference sequence). CDR3 length equals 14 residues. The CDR3 bases are TGTGCCAGCACAGTTTCGCAGGGCGGCTATGGCTACACCTTC. It codes for CASTVSQGGYGYTF.

The chain links TRBV28 to TRBJ1-1, with 10 positions matching TRBD1. Germline assignment: CDR1 MDHEN and CDR2 SYDVKM. The CDR3 extends over 16 amino acids. The junction had 10 bases not matched to a gene; V was cut back by 6 bases and J by 3 bases. CDR3 sequence (DNA): TGTGCCAGCAGCCTGACAGGGGGCTTGGGTGACACTGAAGCTTTCTTT. Translation gives CASSLTGGLGDTEAFF.

J is TRBJ2-1 and V is TRBV10-3; TRBD2 matches 11 bases. CDR1 and CDR2 from the germline V gene are ENHRY and SYGVKD. Unmatched junction bases numbered 10, after V lost 2 bases and J lost 7 bases. The CDR3 loop spans 17 amino acids. CDR3 in amino acids: CAISEGDSGRGKNEQFF. CDR3 sequence (DNA): TGTGCCATCAGTGAGGGGGATAGCGGGAGGGGGAAGAATGAGCAGTTCTTC.

This clone was picked up one time. V gene TRBV28 combines with J gene TRBJ1-6, with TRBD1 as a possible D gene (6 bases). V shed 4 bases and J shed 6 bases, with 13 bases lying between them. The CDR3 runs 15 residues. Germline V gene sequence: CDR1 MDHEN, CDR2 SYDVKM. CDR3: CASSSSGQINSPLHF. The CDR3 DNA is TGTGCCAGCAGTTCCTCAGGACAGATTAATTCACCCCTCCACTTT.

The chain recombines TRBV5-1 with TRBJ2-7; 13 bases align to TRBD2. The CDR3 runs 15 residues. Germline CDR1 is SGHRS and CDR2 is YFSETQ. The J segment lost 2 bases and the V segment lost 5 bases, leaving 4 bases of the junction unmatched. The CDR3 sequence is CASSSGTSGTYEQYF. The CDR3 DNA reads as TGCGCCAGCAGTTCCGGGACTAGCGGGACCTACGAGCAGTACTTC.